This T cell receptor beta chain is drawn from a study of CD8 T cells in ankylosing spondylitis. Construction of TCR beta libraries was performed using quantitative 5'-RACE with molecular barcodes. TCRdb used MiXCR to reprocess the 5' RACE reads, holding one entry per CDR3 protein. In the table there are 350,000 or so distinct CDR3 sequences, more than 9% of which are singletons. Findings and caveats of the study: Previously reported in reactive arthritis synovial fluid and blood were some of the motif variants. It was reported that disease-linked clones were significantly enriched in matched ankylosing spondylitis synovial fluid.

CDR3 size: 15 residues. The V segment lost 0 bases and the J segment 3 bases; nucleotides outside the gene matches: 3. The V gene's germline CDR1 is SGHRS and CDR2 YFSETQ. This clonotype was recorded at least ten times. What it binds is unknown. V is TRBV5-1 and J is TRBJ1-5; 7 positions match TRBD1. Sample: blood, either unsorted or a sorted T cell fraction (not recorded which). The origin of this receptor is a female donor with ankylosing spondylitis or in good health (not recorded which). The CDR3 region has the DNA TGCGCCAGCAGCTTGGGTGGACAGGCCAATCAGCCCCAGCATTTT. Protein product: CASSLGGQANQPQHF.